Sequencing of this T cell receptor beta chain was carried out in a study of T cells after yellow fever vaccination. Findings and caveats of the study: Highly abundant clonotypes carried over from the bulk population could end up in FACS-sorted repertoires as contaminants.

This clonotype was observed at least ten times. Its antigen is not known. Production of TCR cDNA was by 5'RACE template switching, which also added a universal primer site and UMIs. TCRdb redid the calling of the 5' RACE reads with MiXCR, one entry per CDR3 protein. This sample carries fewer than 350,000 distinct CDR3 sequences, around 4.4% of them seen once, and the ten largest clones take roughly 19%. CDR1 is SGHRS, CDR2 YFSETQ, per germline. CDR3 size: 14 residues. V was trimmed by 4 bases and J by 0 bases, leaving 11 bases between them. The chain uses TRBV5-1 and TRBJ2-7, with D perhaps being TRBD1 or TRBD2 (5 bases each). The sequence derives from a man aged 18-30 years who received the YFV17D yellow fever vaccine. Specimen: PBMCs, collected 15 days after the yellow fever booster vaccination. CDR3 sequence reads: CASSLSGSSYEQYV. CDR3 in DNA: TGCGCCAGCAGCCTATCAGGGAGCTCCTACGAGCAGTACGTC.